The 20 T cell receptor beta chains listed next were all sequenced from one sample in a study of PD-1 and CTLA-4 blockade in melanoma. Generated by immunoSEQ multiplex PCR, the TCRdb table keeps only in-frame clones and is missing some. Seen here are about 31,000 clones, about nine tenths observed once, and the top ten hold roughly 6.8%. The sequencing here drew on CD8+ T cells from peripheral blood, taken from a patient given anti-PD-1 treatment. The origin of the receptors is a human donor with melanoma.

The chain combines TRBV7-8 with TRBJ1-5, with 8 bases matching TRBD1. The ends lost 4 bases at V and 5 bases at J; junction bases unmatched: 7. Germline V gives CDR1 SGHVS, CDR2 FQNEAQ. The CDR3 has 15 residues. CDR3 DNA: TGTGCCAGCAGCTACCGGGGGACAGGCCATCAGCCCCAGCATTTT. Protein sequence: CASSYRGTGHQPQHF.

V and J are TRBV27 and TRBJ2-3; the match to TRBD2 covers 9 bases. CDR3 length: 17 amino acids. V shed 6 bases, J shed 2 bases, and the junction held 12 bases outside the gene matches. Germline CDR1 MNHEY, CDR2 SMNVEV (reference sequence). The CDR3 DNA reads TGTGCCAGCAGATTTCTTCTAGCGGGACTTGTCACAGATACGCAGTATTTT. Its protein is CASRFLLAGLVTDTQYF.

The chain recombines TRBV29-1 with TRBJ1-2, with TRBD1 as a possible D gene (5 bases). Trimming left V 3 bases short and J 0 bases short, with 8 bases between. Germline loops: CDR1 SQVTM, CDR2 ANQGSEA. The CDR3 sequence is 13 residues long. The CDR3 loop reads CSVERGANYGYTF. CDR3 nucleotide sequence: TGCAGCGTTGAGAGGGGAGCTAACTATGGCTACACCTTC.

The chain uses TRBV9 and TRBJ2-3, with D possibly being TRBD2 (5 bases). CDR1 is SGDLS and CDR2 is YYNGEE in the germline V gene. Trimming removed 2 bases at V and 2 bases at J, with 9 bases between. The CDR3 runs 14 residues. The CDR3 sequence is CASSVEGLTDTQYF. CDR3 bases: TGTGCCAGCAGCGTCGAGGGCCTCACAGATACGCAGTATTTT.

The V call is TRBV15, the J call TRBJ2-1, with TRBD2 matching 11 bases. The CDR3 length is 17 residues. Germline V lookup: CDR1 LNHNV, CDR2 YYDKDF (reference sequence). V was clipped by 6 bases and J by 8 bases; unmatched bases: 15. The CDR3 sequence is CATSWGSGLAGRDEQFF. The CDR3, as DNA: TGTGCCACCAGTTGGGGGAGCGGACTAGCGGGTCGTGATGAGCAGTTCTTC.

The CDR3 DNA reads as TGTGCCAGCACCCCAAAGGGGAGAGAGACCCAGTACTTC. Translating it yields CASTPKGRETQYF. The chain has TRBV5-4 and TRBJ2-5, with D perhaps assigned TRBD1 or TRBD2 (5 bases each). Trimming pared 6 bases from V and 4 bases from J, leaving 13 bases between. The germline CDR1 and CDR2 sequences are SGHNT and YYREEE (reference sequence). The CDR3 totals 13 residues.

This chain links TRBV19 with TRBJ2-3, with 8 positions matching TRBD1. V shed 3 bases and J 5 bases; nucleotides not matched to a gene: 7. The CDR3 length is 15 residues. Germline CDR1 and CDR2: LNHDA and SQIVND (reference sequence). CDR3 bases: TGTGCCAGTAGTATCACAGGGGGAGGTGGAGATACGCAGTATTTT. This translates into CASSITGGGGDTQYF. The whole variable domain, remainder taken from reference TRBV19 and TRBJ2-3, is DGGITQSPKYLFRKEGQNVTLSCEQNLNHDAMYWYRQDPGQGLRLIYYSQIVNDFQKGDIAEGYSVSREKKESFPLTVTSAQKNPTAFYLCASSITGGGGDTQYFGPGTRLTVL.

The chain uses TRBV6-6 and TRBJ2-2, with 7 bases identical to TRBD1. The CDR3 is made up of 16 amino acids. The V and J ends lost 7 bases and 2 bases, in that order; junction bases with no gene match: 10. Germline V CDR1 and CDR2: MNHNY, SVGAGI (reference sequence). The CDR3 sequence is CASTSPGTVNTGELFF. CDR3 coding DNA: TGTGCCAGCACATCCCCCGGGACAGTTAACACCGGGGAGCTGTTTTTT.

The chain uses TRBV6-5 and TRBJ2-7; the match to TRBD1 covers 7 bases. Germline lookup yields CDR1 MNHEY and CDR2 SVGAGI. CDR3 size: 13 residues. V lost 5 bases and J lost 3; bases outside the gene matches: 4. The CDR3 DNA reads TGTGCCAGCAGTCAGACAGGGTTCTACGAGCAGTACTTC. Translated: CASSQTGFYEQYF.

The chain links TRBV5-4 to TRBJ2-5; the D gene could be TRBD1 or TRBD2 (5 bases each). The CDR3 covers 16 residues. V lost 3 bases and J 2 bases, leaving 17 bases between the germline ends. The germline CDR1 and CDR2 sequences are SGHNT and YYREEE (reference sequence). CDR3 sequence: CASSSNHPGQQETQYF. For the CDR3, the DNA is TGTGCCAGCAGCTCGAATCACCCGGGGCAGCAAGAGACCCAGTACTTC.

The chain is built from TRBV12-3 or TRBV12-4 and TRBJ2-7; 8 nucleotides line up with TRBD1. V lost 7 bases to trimming and J lost 5 bases; unmatched junction nucleotides: 4. The length of the CDR3 is 12 residues. CDR3 DNA sequence: TGTGCCAGCAAGGCAGGGGGCAACGAGCAGTACTTC. Amino acids: CASKAGGNEQYF.

The CDR3 nucleotides read TGTGCCAGCAGTGTCCCTAGCTCCTACGAGCAGTACTTC. This sequence encodes CASSVPSSYEQYF. This chain uses TRBV2 with TRBJ2-7; D ambiguous. The V end was cut by 4 bases, the J end by 0 bases, with 7 bases between. CDR3 length: 13 amino acids. From germline, CDR1 is SNHLY and CDR2 FYNNEI. Filled out from reference TRBV2 and TRBJ2-7, the complete variable domain reads EPEVTQTPSHQVTQMGQEVILRCVPISNHLYFYWYRQILGQKVEFLVSFYNNEISEKSEIFDDQFSVERPDGSNFTLKIRSTKLEDSAMYFCASSVPSSYEQYFGPGTRLTVT.

V and J are TRBV7-9 and TRBJ2-1; 8 bases agree with TRBD1. V lost 11 bases, J lost 4 bases, and 7 bases stayed unmatched. This CDR3 is built from 13 residues. Germline V lookup: CDR1 SEHNR, CDR2 FQNEAQ (reference sequence). The CDR3 loop is CAFQGAAYNEQFF. The CDR3, as DNA: TGTGCCTTTCAGGGGGCAGCGTACAATGAGCAGTTCTTC.

The J gene is TRBJ2-7, the V gene TRBV5-5, with 7 bases that match TRBD1. V lost 1 base and J lost 0; bases outside the gene matches: 4. The CDR3 has 15 residues. Germline loops: CDR1 SGHKS, CDR2 YYEKEE (reference sequence). The CDR3 is CASSLMWDSSYEQYF. CDR3 DNA: TGTGCCAGCAGCTTGATGTGGGACAGCTCCTACGAGCAGTACTTC.

The V call is TRBV13, the J call TRBJ2-2; the D is unclear. The germline gives CDR1 PRHDT, CDR2 FYEKMQ (reference sequence). Trimming removed 3 bases from V and 4 bases from J, with 6 bases in between. CDR3 size: 13 residues. The CDR3 protein is CASSLWGTGELFF. CDR3 bases: TGTGCCAGCAGCTTGTGGGGCACCGGGGAGCTGTTTTTT.

The chain employs TRBV7-9 and TRBJ2-1; TRBD2 is a possible D gene (6 bases). The germline CDR1 and CDR2 sequences are SEHNR and FQNEAQ (reference sequence). V was pared by 5 bases and J by 10 bases, with 12 bases between. The CDR3 runs 12 residues. The CDR3 reads CASSRERAEQFF. CDR3 sequence (DNA): TGTGCCAGCAGCAGGGAGCGGGCAGAGCAGTTCTTC.

The chain is built from TRBV4-1 and TRBJ2-7; 12 bases align to TRBD2. Germline CDR1 and CDR2: MGHRA and YSYEKL. The CDR3 loop spans 17 amino acids. Germline trimming cut 2 bases from V and 0 bases from J; bases unmatched to any gene: 5. The CDR3 sequence: CASSQRQLAGGSYEQYF. DNA for the CDR3: TGCGCCAGCAGCCAACGACAACTAGCGGGGGGCTCCTACGAGCAGTACTTC.

The V call is TRBV9, the J call TRBJ2-5; D is unclear. V was trimmed by 0 bases and J by 3 bases, leaving 12 bases between them. This CDR3 spans 15 amino acids. The germline V gene has CDR1 SGDLS and CDR2 YYNGEE. The CDR3 DNA reads TGTGCCAGCAGCGTAGGTGGGATGGGAAAAGAGACCCAGTACTTC. This encodes CASSVGGMGKETQYF.

This clone was seen only once. The genes are TRBV5-6 and TRBJ1-1; D is ambiguous. The CDR3 spans 12 residues. V shed 5 bases and J shed 6 bases, with 11 bases lying between them. The germline V gene has CDR1 SGHDT and CDR2 YYEEEE. CDR3 loop: CASSGSGSEAFF. CDR3 DNA: TGTGCCAGCAGTGGCTCGGGATCTGAAGCTTTCTTT.

This chain joins TRBV7-9 and TRBJ1-1; D not certain. CDR3 length: 15 amino acids. From germline, CDR1 is SEHNR and CDR2 FQNEAQ (reference sequence). V lost 4 bases, J lost 0 bases, and 12 bases lay in between. CDR3 sequence reads: CASSSRTGLNTEAFF. CDR3 DNA sequence: TGTGCCAGCAGCTCCCGGACCGGTTTGAACACTGAAGCTTTCTTT.